This T cell receptor (beta chain) was retrieved from a study of blood T cell repertoires in COVID-19. TCRdb keeps only in-frame clones here, not all; method: immunoSEQ multiplex PCR. The data show a few hundred thousand clones, around 90% seen once. The germline V gene has CDR1 SGHAT and CDR2 FQDESV (reference sequence). Trimming cost V 8 bases and J 7 bases; bases outside gene matches: 9. This CDR3 has 14 amino acids. V and J are TRBV11-1 and TRBJ1-4; TRBD1 aligns across 8 bases. The TCR sequence derives from a man aged 25-40 years in a cohort exposed to, infected with or recovered from COVID-19 (not recorded which). The sample consisted of PBMCs or T cells enriched from blood (not recorded which). CDR3 bases: TGTGCCAGCCCCATTCCAGGGGGCGTTGAAAAACTGTTTTTT. Translating it yields CASPIPGGVEKLFF.